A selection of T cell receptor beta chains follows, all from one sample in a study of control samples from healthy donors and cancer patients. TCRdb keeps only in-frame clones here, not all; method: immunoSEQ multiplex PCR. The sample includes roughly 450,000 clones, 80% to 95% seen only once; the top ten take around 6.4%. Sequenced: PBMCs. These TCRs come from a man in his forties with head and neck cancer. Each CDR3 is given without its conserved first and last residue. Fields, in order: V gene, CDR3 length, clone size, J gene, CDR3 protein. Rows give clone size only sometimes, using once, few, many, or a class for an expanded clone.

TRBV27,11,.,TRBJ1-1,ASSPHSFTEAF
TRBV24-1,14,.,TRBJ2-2,ATSDPGILNTGELF
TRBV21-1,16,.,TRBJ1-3,ASSNRTASTRSGNTIY
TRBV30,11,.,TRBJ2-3,ARSGTSTDTQY
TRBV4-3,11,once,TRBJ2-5,ASSPQVSETQY
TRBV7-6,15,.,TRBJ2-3,ASSLLTGRDYRDTQY
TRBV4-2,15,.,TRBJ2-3,ASSQDRAPGRADTQY
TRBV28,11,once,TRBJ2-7,ASRVGLSYEQY
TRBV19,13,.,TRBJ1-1,ASSSTPGTNTEAF
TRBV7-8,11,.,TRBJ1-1,ASSGRVNTEAF
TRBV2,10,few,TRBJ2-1,ANQGLRNEQF
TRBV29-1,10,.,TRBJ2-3,SAGQGADTQY
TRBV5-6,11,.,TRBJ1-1,ASSLEPYTEAF
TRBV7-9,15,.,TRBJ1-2,ASSLGRPGHLNYGYT
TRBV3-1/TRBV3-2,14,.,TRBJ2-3,ASSHQRGGRTDTQY
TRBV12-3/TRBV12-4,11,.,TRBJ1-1,ASSPRVNTEAF
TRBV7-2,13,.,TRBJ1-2,ASSLAGQGAHGYT
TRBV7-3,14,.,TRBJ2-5,ASSSTGGFEQETQY
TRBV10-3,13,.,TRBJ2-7,AISDPGTGGFEQY
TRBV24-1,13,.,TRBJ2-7,ATSDKATGTDEQY
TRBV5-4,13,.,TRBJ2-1,ASSRPGQGYNEQF
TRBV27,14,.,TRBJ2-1,ASSRIGQGDYNEQF
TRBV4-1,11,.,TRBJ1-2,ASSQIRQGGYT
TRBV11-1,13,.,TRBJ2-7,ASSQPGGTVYEQY
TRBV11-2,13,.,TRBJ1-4,ASSARRGANEKLF
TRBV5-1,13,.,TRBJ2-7,ASSLGQSGAYEQY
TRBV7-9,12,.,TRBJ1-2,ASSLGGTGYGYT
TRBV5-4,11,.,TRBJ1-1,ASSVRVSQEAF
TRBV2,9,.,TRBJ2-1,ASSPLNEQF
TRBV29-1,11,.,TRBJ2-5,SVGWGARETQY
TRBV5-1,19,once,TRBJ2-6,ASSLTLQTSGGRRGANVLT
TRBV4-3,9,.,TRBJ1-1,ASSLGAEAF
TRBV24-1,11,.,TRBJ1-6,ATRSKVNSPLH
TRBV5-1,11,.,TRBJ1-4,ASSSGINEKLF
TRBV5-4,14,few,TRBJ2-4,ASSLAGLEAKNIQY
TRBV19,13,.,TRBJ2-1,ASSTAVIAYNEQF
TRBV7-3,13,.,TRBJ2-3,ASSPRTGGPDTQY
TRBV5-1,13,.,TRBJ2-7,ASSTWQGRSGEQY
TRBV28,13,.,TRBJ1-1,ASSGAITLNTEAF
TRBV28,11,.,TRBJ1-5,ASSLIPNQPQH
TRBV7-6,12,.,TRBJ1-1,ASRPGGRNTEAF